The text below deals with one T cell receptor beta chain. Its antigen is still unknown. This sample was included in a study of shared clonotypes between healthy human individuals. At the level of the study: For every donor, three CD4 naive, three CD4 memory, two CD8 naive and one CD8 memory plates were used.

Overall study results and limits: Across a few donors, naive CD4 shared around 5.4%, naive CD8 over 3%, memory CD4 2.3%, memory CD8 under 0.5%.

Per germline, CDR1 SEHNR and CDR2 FQNEAQ (reference sequence). The V end was cut by 2 bases, the J end by 0 bases, with 11 bases between. The CDR3 covers 15 residues. CD8 cells classed as naive were CD45RO-negative and positively selected for CCR7, excluding terminally differentiated effector memory CD45RA+ cells. The method was immunoSEQ multiplex PCR; TCRdb's version includes in-frame clones alone and lacks a portion of them. Of roughly 2.1 million clones in the sample, about 92% were seen once. Sequencing input: naive CD8+ T cells from PBMCs. The V gene is TRBV7-9, the J gene TRBJ2-7; either TRBD1 or TRBD2 may supply D (5 bases each). This sequence originates from a man between 18 and 29 years old in good health. Some clones in this sample may be carry-over from other donors' samples. This CDR3 reads CASSLPLGTSYEQYF. CDR3 nucleotide sequence: TGTGCCAGCAGCTTACCCCTGGGGACCTCCTACGAGCAGTACTTC.